The clone carrying this T cell receptor (beta chain) has only a few counts. Per the original methods: Reference gene primer amplification in the assay estimated nucleated cell counts. TCRdb's table, derived via immunoSEQ multiplex PCR, lists solely in-frame clones and lacks some. Clone size and the V and J calls come from that table; the DNA yielded D and trimming. The data contain around 63,000 clones, over 75% of them seen just once; the ten biggest clones take up about 7.1%. These data originate in a study of blood T cell repertoires in COVID-19. Study background: Acute-phase and convalescent COVID-19 samples originated in the United States, Italy and Spain. T cells, B-cell-depleted T cells, or PBMCs provided the cDNA or gDNA that served as material.

Germline values: CDR1 SGHKS, CDR2 YYEKEE (reference sequence). V shed 4 bases and J 5 bases; nucleotides not matched to a gene: 10. The CDR3 is 15 residues long. This rearrangement joins TRBV5-5 to TRBJ1-2; 8 bases map to TRBD1. The sample consisted of peripheral blood. This TCR was recovered from a man in his 60s with acute or convalescent COVID-19. CDR3 residues: CASSPAPGTGYGYTF. The CDR3 bases are TGTGCCAGCAGCCCAGCGCCCGGGACAGGATATGGCTACACCTTC. The variable domain in full, with the rest retrieved from reference TRBV5-5 and TRBJ1-2, is DAGVTQSPTHLIKTRGQQVTLRCSPISGHKSVSWYQQVLGQGPQFIFQYYEKEERGRGNFPDRFSARQFPNYSSELNVNALLLGDSALYLCASSPAPGTGYGYTFGSGTRLTVV.